This T cell receptor beta chain was sequenced during a study of cytomegalovirus exposure and HLA in healthy donors. Findings and caveats of the study: It was reported that the classifier diagnosed cytomegalovirus status with high specificity and sensitivity in both the original and validation cohorts.

About this clone: What it binds is unknown.

A multiplex PCR was run with 60 Vbeta primers and 13 Jbeta primers. Repertoires were generated with immunoSEQ multiplex PCR, while TCRdb's copy carries only in-frame clones and drops some. Of about 140,000 clones in the sample, over 75% were seen once. The CDR3 spans 13 residues. Per germline, CDR1 SGHTS and CDR2 YDEGEE. Between the trimmed V and J ends, which lost 1 base and 6 bases, there was a span of 10 bases. Source material: PBMCs. The genes are TRBV5-8 and TRBJ1-2; D is uncertain. The origin of this receptor is a middle-aged woman in good health and CMV-seronegative. DNA for the CDR3: TGTGCCAGCAGCTTGCAGTGGTACAATGGCTACACCTTC. Protein: CASSLQWYNGYTF.